Below are 22 T cell receptor beta chains sequenced from a single sample in a study of blood T cell repertoires in COVID-19. The table came from immunoSEQ multiplex PCR; TCRdb's copy has only in-frame clones and leaves some out. The profile shows 150,000 to 200,000 clones, 85% to 90% of them singletons. The sequencing sample was made of peripheral blood. The receptors were gathered from a man in his late teens or twenties with active or convalescent COVID-19.

This clone has a single count. This chain connects TRBV11-3 to TRBJ2-4; tentative D call: TRBD1 (5 bases). The CDR3 consists of 17 residues. The germline V gene encodes CDR1 SGHNT and CDR2 YENEEA. The V end lost 2 bases, the J end lost 1 base, and 15 bases lay between the germline ends. The CDR3 region has the DNA TGTGCCAGCAGCTTATCGTGGTTGGGGCGGGCCAAAAACATTCAGTACTTC. It encodes CASSLSWLGRAKNIQYF.

The chain employs TRBV10-2 and TRBJ2-1, with TRBD2 matching 8 bases. Germline V gene sequence: CDR1 WSHSY, CDR2 SAAADI. Trimming removed 5 bases from V and 4 bases from J; junction bases left unmatched: 10. CDR3 length equals 16 residues. CDR3 loop: CASSTQGGGPYNEQFF. DNA of the CDR3: TGCGCCAGCAGTACCCAGGGCGGGGGGCCTTACAATGAGCAGTTCTTC.

In its sample, this clone was seen once. The rearrangement joins TRBV28 to TRBJ1-6, with a weak D call TRBD1 (5 bases). CDR1 is MDHEN, CDR2 SYDVKM, per germline. The CDR3 totals 15 residues. Trimming took 8 bases from V and 2 from J, leaving 13 bases between them. CDR3 amino acids: CASYGGDAYNSPLHF. CDR3 DNA sequence: TGTGCCAGCTACGGGGGGGACGCCTATAATTCACCCCTCCACTTT.

This rearrangement joins TRBV10-3 to TRBJ2-3, with D uncertain. The CDR3 consists of 12 residues. With 5 bases removed from V and 5 bases from J, the gap between germline ends came to 8 bases. CDR1 and CDR2 from the germline V gene are ENHRY and SYGVKD. For the CDR3, the DNA is TGTGCCATCAGTATTGAGAGAGATACGCAGTATTTT. This codes for CAISIERDTQYF.

The chain recombines TRBV2 with TRBJ1-1; D call uncertain. V was pared by 4 bases and J by 1 base, with 7 bases between. CDR1 is SNHLY, CDR2 FYNNEI, per germline. The CDR3 loop spans 13 amino acids. The CDR3 region is CASSVQRNTEAFF. The CDR3 nucleotides read TGTGCCAGCAGTGTACAAAGGAACACTGAAGCTTTCTTT.

The rearrangement uses TRBV6-5 and TRBJ1-1, with unresolved D. V was clipped by 7 bases and J by 7 bases, with 19 bases between them. The CDR3 length is 14 residues. Germline CDR1 reads MNHEY; CDR2 reads SVGAGI. CDR3 residues: CASNRKTGNFEAFF. As DNA, the CDR3 is TGTGCCAGCAACCGAAAGACGGGAAACTTTGAAGCTTTCTTT.

V is TRBV19 and J is TRBJ2-1, with TRBD2 matching over 7 bases. The V gene's germline CDR1 is LNHDA and CDR2 SQIVND (reference sequence). V shed 4 bases, J shed 3 bases, and the junction held 12 bases outside the gene matches. This CDR3 spans 17 amino acids. Here the CDR3 reads CASSTTLGGTFYNEQFF. As DNA, the CDR3 is TGTGCCAGTAGTACTACTCTCGGGGGGACTTTCTACAATGAGCAGTTCTTC.

V is TRBV28 and J is TRBJ1-6; D gene unclear. V was clipped by 3 bases and J by 8 bases, with 2 bases between them. This CDR3 comprises 11 residues. From germline, CDR1 is MDHEN and CDR2 SYDVKM. The CDR3 nucleotides are TGTGCCAGCAGTTTCGATTCACCCCTCCACTTT. It yields the protein CASSFDSPLHF.

V is TRBV3-1 (or the pseudogene TRBV3-2) and J is TRBJ1-1; D call uncertain. The CDR3 covers 17 residues. Germline V CDR1 and CDR2: LGHDT, YNNKEL (reference sequence). Between the trimmed V and J ends, which lost 8 bases and 1 base, there was a span of 23 bases. The CDR3 region has the DNA TGTGCCAGCGTGGGAGGCCCACCCTTGGTCGCGAACACTGAAGCTTTCTTT. This gives the protein CASVGGPPLVANTEAFF.

The J gene is TRBJ2-1, the V gene TRBV19; D might be TRBD1 (5 bases). This CDR3 contains 14 residues. Germline V gives CDR1 LNHDA, CDR2 SQIVND (reference sequence). Trimming removed 3 bases at V and 9 bases at J, with 15 bases between. The CDR3 sequence: CASSIGRAPVEQFF. CDR3 DNA sequence: TGTGCCAGTAGTATCGGCAGGGCGCCTGTTGAGCAGTTCTTC.

The chain employs TRBV27 and TRBJ1-2; perhaps TRBD1 as D (5 bases). Between the trimmed V and J ends, which lost 2 bases and 4 bases, there was a span of 14 bases. The germline CDR1 and CDR2 sequences are MNHEY and SMNVEV (reference sequence). CDR3 length: 15 amino acids. The CDR3 nucleotides are TGTGCCAGCAGTTTAACCCATTTCGACAGCTATGGCTACACCTTC. This gives the protein CASSLTHFDSYGYTF.

The gene calls are TRBV5-1 and TRBJ1-4, with D possibly TRBD1 on 5 matching bases. Germline values: CDR1 SGHRS, CDR2 YFSETQ. Trimming shortened V by 0 bases and J by 8 bases, and 14 bases separated the two germline ends. There are 15 residues in the CDR3. CDR3: CASSLGGTQGEKLFF. The CDR3 DNA follows: TGCGCCAGCAGCTTGGGTGGCACCCAGGGCGAAAAACTGTTTTTT.

This sequence joins TRBV2 and TRBJ2-5; 10 bases align to TRBD2. V shed 6 bases and J 5 bases; nucleotides not matched to a gene: 21. The CDR3 is made up of 19 amino acids. Germline loops: CDR1 SNHLY, CDR2 FYNNEI. For the CDR3, the DNA is TGTGCCAGCAGCAAACCCTCCCTTGGGGAAGCGGGGGGGCGGGAGACCCAGTACTTC. This gives the protein CASSKPSLGEAGGRETQYF. The whole variable domain, remainder taken from reference TRBV2 and TRBJ2-5, is EPEVTQTPSHQVTQMGQEVILRCVPISNHLYFYWYRQILGQKVEFLVSFYNNEISEKSEIFDDQFSVERPDGSNFTLKIRSTKLEDSAMYFCASSKPSLGEAGGRETQYFGPGTRLLVL.

V and J are TRBV28 and TRBJ2-1, with D unresolved. The CDR3 sequence is 11 residues long. Germline values: CDR1 MDHEN, CDR2 SYDVKM. The ends were cut back, 5 bases at V and 13 bases at J, with 12 bases in the middle. The CDR3 nucleotides are TGTGCCAGCAGTATATCAGAAATTCAGTTCTTC. Its translation is CASSISEIQFF.

The chain has TRBV28 and TRBJ2-6, with D tentatively TRBD2 (5 bases). Germline V CDR1 and CDR2: MDHEN, SYDVKM. This CDR3 is 14 amino acids long. Trimming removed 7 bases from V and 2 bases from J, with 9 bases in between. The CDR3 is CASIGLPGANVLTF. The CDR3 DNA reads as TGTGCCAGCATAGGACTGCCTGGGGCCAACGTCCTGACTTTC. Complete variable domain (other parts from reference TRBV28 and TRBJ2-6): DVKVTQSSRYLVKRTGEKVFLECVQDMDHENMFWYRQDPGLGLRLIYFSYDVKMKEKGDIPEGYSVSREKKERFSLILESASTNQTSMYLCASIGLPGANVLTFGAGSRLTVL.

The genes are TRBV18 and TRBJ2-7; D is unclear. Germline loops: CDR1 KGHSH, CDR2 LQKENI. This CDR3 is built from 14 residues. Trimming left V 1 base short and J 3 bases short, with 10 bases between. The CDR3 bases are TGTGCCAGCTCACCACTCGGCGGCCGCTACGAGCAGTACGTC. As protein: CASSPLGGRYEQYV.

This clone occurred once. The gene calls are TRBV2 and TRBJ2-3; D unclear. CDR1 is SNHLY, CDR2 FYNNEI, per germline. This CDR3 has 14 amino acids. Trimming removed 7 bases from V and 1 base from J, with 12 bases in between. The CDR3 DNA sequence: TGTGCCAGCACGCGCTTGCAGGGCACAGATACGCAGTATTTT. Protein sequence: CASTRLQGTDTQYF.

This clone was observed a handful of times. V is TRBV27 and J is TRBJ1-5, with TRBD1 identical over 9 bases. The CDR3 is 18 amino acids. Germline CDR1 and CDR2: MNHEY and SMNVEV (reference sequence). V lost 1 base to trimming and J lost 7 bases; unmatched junction nucleotides: 14. DNA of the CDR3: TGTGCCAGCAGTTTATGGGGGGCGACTACAGGGGGCAGGCAGCCCCAGCATTTT. This gives the protein CASSLWGATTGGRQPQHF.

The chain uses TRBV7-9 and TRBJ1-1, with D unclear. Trimming removed 2 bases from V and 1 base from J, with 14 bases in between. CDR1 and CDR2 (germline): SEHNR, FQNEAQ (reference sequence). CDR3 length: 16 amino acids. CDR3 DNA: TGTGCCAGCAGCTTACCGCCGGGGAACGAGAACACTGAAGCTTTCTTT. It is translated as CASSLPPGNENTEAFF.

This chain joins TRBV2 and TRBJ1-1; perhaps TRBD1 as D (5 bases). Per the germline V gene, CDR1 is SNHLY and CDR2 is FYNNEI. Trimming removed 4 bases at V and 8 bases at J, with 14 bases between. The CDR3 covers 13 residues. The CDR3 DNA is TGTGCCAGCAGTGCATGGCCGGAGGGGGAAGCTTTCTTT. Translation: CASSAWPEGEAFF.

In this sample, this clone turned up once. The V call is TRBV2, the J call TRBJ1-6; TRBD1 matches at 8 bases. Per germline, CDR1 SNHLY and CDR2 FYNNEI. Trimming removed 6 bases from V and 5 bases from J; junction bases left unmatched: 6. The CDR3 has 15 residues. The CDR3 protein is CASRRGQGNNSPLHF. The CDR3 nucleotides read TGTGCCAGCAGGCGCGGACAGGGAAATAATTCACCCCTCCACTTT. Filled out from reference TRBV2 and TRBJ1-6, the complete variable domain reads EPEVTQTPSHQVTQMGQEVILRCVPISNHLYFYWYRQILGQKVEFLVSFYNNEISEKSEIFDDQFSVERPDGSNFTLKIRSTKLEDSAMYFCASRRGQGNNSPLHFGNGTRLTVT.

This clone appeared a single time. The rearrangement links TRBV19 to TRBJ1-5; maybe TRBD1 (5 bases). V was cut by 0 bases and J by 9 bases, with 9 bases left in between. Looked up from germline, CDR1 is LNHDA and CDR2 is SQIVND (reference sequence). CDR3 size: 13 residues. This CDR3 is CASSIERTWPQHF. The CDR3 region has the DNA TGTGCCAGTAGTATAGAAAGGACATGGCCCCAGCATTTT.